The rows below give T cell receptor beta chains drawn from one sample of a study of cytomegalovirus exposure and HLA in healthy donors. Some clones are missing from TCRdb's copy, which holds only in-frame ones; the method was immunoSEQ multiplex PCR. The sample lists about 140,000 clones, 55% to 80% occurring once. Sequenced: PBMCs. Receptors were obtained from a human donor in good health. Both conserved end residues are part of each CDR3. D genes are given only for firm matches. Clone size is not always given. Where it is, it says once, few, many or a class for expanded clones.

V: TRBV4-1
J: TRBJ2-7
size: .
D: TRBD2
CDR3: CASSLGGSYEQYF
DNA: TGCGCCAGCAGCCTGGGCGGGAGTTACGAGCAGTACTTC

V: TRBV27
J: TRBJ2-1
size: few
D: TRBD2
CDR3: CASLPSGGYNEQFF
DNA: TGTGCCAGCCTACCCAGCGGGGGGTACAATGAGCAGTTCTTC

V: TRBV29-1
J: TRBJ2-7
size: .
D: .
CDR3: CSVLQGDSYEQYF
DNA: TGCAGCGTACTACAGGGTGATTCCTACGAGCAGTACTTC

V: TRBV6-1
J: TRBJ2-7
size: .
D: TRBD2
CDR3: CASSEFLLAVREQYF
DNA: TGTGCCAGCAGTGAATTCCTCCTAGCGGTTCGCGAGCAGTACTTC

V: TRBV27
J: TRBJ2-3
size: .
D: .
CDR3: CASSLVGGTDTQYF
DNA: TGTGCCAGCAGTTTAGTTGGGGGGACAGATACGCAGTATTTT

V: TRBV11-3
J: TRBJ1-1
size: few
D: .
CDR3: CASSSPTGTEAFF
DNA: TGTGCCAGCAGCTCCCCGACGGGAACTGAAGCTTTCTTT

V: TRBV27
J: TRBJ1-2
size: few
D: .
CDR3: CASSFREGHYGYTF
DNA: TGTGCCAGCAGTTTCCGGGAAGGGCACTATGGCTACACCTTC

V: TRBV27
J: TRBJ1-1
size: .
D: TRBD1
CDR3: CASSLTSTGGVYGNTEAFF
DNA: TGTGCCAGCAGTTTGACCTCGACAGGGGGCGTTTACGGGAACACTGAAGCTTTCTTT

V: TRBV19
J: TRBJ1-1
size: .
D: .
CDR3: CASSISVNTEAFF
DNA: TGTGCCAGTAGTATATCGGTGAACACTGAAGCTTTCTTT

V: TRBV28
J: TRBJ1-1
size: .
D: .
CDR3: CASSLMRNTEAFF
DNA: TGTGCCAGCAGTTTAATGAGGAACACTGAAGCTTTCTTT

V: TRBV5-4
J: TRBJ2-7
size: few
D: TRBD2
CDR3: CASSRTSYGEQYF
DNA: TGTGCCAGCAGCAGGACTAGTTATGGGGAGCAGTACTTC

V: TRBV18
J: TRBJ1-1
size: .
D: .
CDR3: CASSPPLSAAKNTEAFF
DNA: TGTGCCAGCTCACCACCCCTGTCTGCAGCGAAAAACACTGAAGCTTTCTTT

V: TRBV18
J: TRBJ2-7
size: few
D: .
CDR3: CASSLGGSYEQYF
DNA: TGTGCCAGCTCACTAGGGGGCTCCTACGAGCAGTACTTC

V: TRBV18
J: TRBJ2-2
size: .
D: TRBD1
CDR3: CASSLLKTGADTGELFF
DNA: TGTGCCAGCTCACTACTAAAGACAGGGGCGGACACCGGGGAGCTGTTTTTT

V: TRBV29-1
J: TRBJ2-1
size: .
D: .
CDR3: CSVVGGASYNEQFF
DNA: TGCAGCGTTGTAGGCGGGGCCTCCTACAATGAGCAGTTCTTC

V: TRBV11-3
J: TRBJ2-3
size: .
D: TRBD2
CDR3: CASSLREREWGNTQYF
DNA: TGTGCCAGCAGCTTAAGGGAGCGGGAGTGGGGGAATACGCAGTATTTT

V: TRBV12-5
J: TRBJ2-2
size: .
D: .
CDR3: CASGSPGAGELFF
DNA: TGTGCTAGTGGTTCTCCCGGGGCCGGGGAGCTGTTTTTT

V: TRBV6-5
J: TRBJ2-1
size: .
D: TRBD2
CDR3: CASKGTSGYNEQFF
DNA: TGTGCCAGCAAGGGGACTAGCGGATACAATGAGCAGTTCTTC

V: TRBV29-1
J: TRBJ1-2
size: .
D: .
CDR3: CSVSRGRASNYGYTF
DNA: TGCAGCGTGAGCAGGGGCAGGGCCTCTAACTATGGCTACACCTTC

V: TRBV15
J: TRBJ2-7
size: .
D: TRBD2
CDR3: CATSSTSGGVGRYEQYF
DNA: TGTGCCACCAGCAGTACTAGCGGGGGGGTTGGGCGTTACGAGCAGTACTTC

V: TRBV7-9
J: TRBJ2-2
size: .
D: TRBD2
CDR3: CASSLGLAGAHTGELFF
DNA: TGTGCCAGCAGCTTAGGACTAGCGGGAGCGCACACCGGGGAGCTGTTTTTT

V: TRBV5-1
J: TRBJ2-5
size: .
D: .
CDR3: CASSLGGVPQETQYF
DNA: TGCGCCAGCAGCCTAGGGGGGGTACCCCAAGAGACCCAGTACTTC

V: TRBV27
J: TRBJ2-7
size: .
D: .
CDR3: CASSLGSKQYF
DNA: TGTGCCAGCAGTTTAGGCTCGAAGCAGTACTTC

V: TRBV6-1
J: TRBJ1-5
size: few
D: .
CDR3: CASSATGTHQPQHF
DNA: TGTGCCAGCAGTGCGACAGGTACCCATCAGCCCCAGCATTTT

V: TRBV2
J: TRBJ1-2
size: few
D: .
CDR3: CASSEKPGKTSGYTF
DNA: TGTGCCAGCAGTGAAAAGCCAGGGAAGACTAGTGGCTACACCTTC

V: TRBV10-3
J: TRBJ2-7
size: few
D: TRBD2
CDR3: CAISMGLAGGEQYF
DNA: TGTGCCATCTCGATGGGACTAGCGGGAGGCGAGCAGTACTTC

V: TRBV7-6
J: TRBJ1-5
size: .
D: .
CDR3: CASSLAVGSVGNQPQHF
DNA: TGTGCCAGCAGCTTAGCTGTCGGGTCTGTTGGCAATCAGCCCCAGCATTTT

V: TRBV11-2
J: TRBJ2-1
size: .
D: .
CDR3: CATSPGVPGDEQFF
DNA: TGTGCCACATCCCCGGGGGTACCAGGCGATGAGCAGTTCTTC

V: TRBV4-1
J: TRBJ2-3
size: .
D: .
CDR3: CASSPPGVETQYF
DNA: TGCGCCAGCAGCCCCCCCGGGGTCGAGACGCAGTATTTT

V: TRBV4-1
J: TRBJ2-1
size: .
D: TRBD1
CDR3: CASSQDYGTGGYEQFF
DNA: TGCGCCAGCAGCCAAGATTACGGGACAGGGGGCTATGAGCAGTTCTTC

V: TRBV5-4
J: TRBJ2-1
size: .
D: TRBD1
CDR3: CASSRGQEYNEQFF
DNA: TGTGCCAGCAGCAGGGGACAGGAATACAATGAGCAGTTCTTC

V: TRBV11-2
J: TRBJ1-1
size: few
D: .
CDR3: CASSLVSGLSNTEAFF
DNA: TGTGCCAGCAGCTTAGTATCAGGACTGTCGAACACTGAAGCTTTCTTT

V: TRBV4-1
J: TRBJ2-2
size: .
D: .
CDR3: CASSQGEGGRGGELFF
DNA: TGCGCCAGCAGCCAAGGCGAGGGGGGGAGAGGCGGGGAGCTGTTTTTT

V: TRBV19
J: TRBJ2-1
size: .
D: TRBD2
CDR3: CASSISASGLTSLYNEQFF
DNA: TGTGCCAGTAGTATATCGGCTAGCGGACTGACCAGCTTATACAATGAGCAGTTCTTC

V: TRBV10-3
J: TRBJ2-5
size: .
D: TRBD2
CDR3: CAISDLRLAGGETQYF
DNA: TGTGCCATCAGTGACCTCCGACTAGCGGGAGGCGAGACCCAGTACTTC

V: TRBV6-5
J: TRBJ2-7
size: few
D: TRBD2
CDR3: CASRVAGSYEQYF
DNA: TGTGCCAGCAGGGTAGCGGGGTCCTACGAGCAGTACTTC

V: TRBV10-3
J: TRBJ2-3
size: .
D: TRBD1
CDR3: CAIGGQGADTQYF
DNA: TGTGCCATCGGCGGCCAGGGGGCAGATACGCAGTATTTT

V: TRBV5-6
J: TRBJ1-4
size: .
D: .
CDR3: CASSLSETVIKLFF
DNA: TGTGCCAGCAGCTTGTCGGAGACAGTGATAAAACTGTTTTTT

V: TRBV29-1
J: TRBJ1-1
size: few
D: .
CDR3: CSVEFGMNTEAFF
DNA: TGCAGCGTTGAATTCGGGATGAACACTGAAGCTTTCTTT

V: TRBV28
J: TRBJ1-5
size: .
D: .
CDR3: CASSFRQVRQPQHF
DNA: TGTGCCAGCAGTTTCCGGCAGGTTCGTCAGCCCCAGCATTTT

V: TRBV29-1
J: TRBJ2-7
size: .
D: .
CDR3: CSVDGQGYEQYF
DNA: TGCAGCGTTGACGGTCAGGGTTACGAGCAGTACTTC

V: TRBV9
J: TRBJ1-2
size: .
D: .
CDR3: CASSPLGPQVNYGYTF
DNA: TGTGCCAGCAGCCCACTAGGGCCTCAAGTTAACTATGGCTACACCTTC

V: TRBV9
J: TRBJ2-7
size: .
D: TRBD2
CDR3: CASSPRGVEAGVYYEQYF
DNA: TGTGCCAGCAGCCCGCGGGGGGTGGAGGCAGGGGTTTACTACGAGCAGTACTTC